This entry is about one T cell receptor (beta chain). Its target is not known. The CDR3 runs to 17 residues. V gave up 1 base and J gave up 0 bases; unmatched junction bases: 4. The germline gives CDR1 MGHRA, CDR2 YSYEKL. This sample stems from a study of OX40 agonist ivuxolimab in advanced cancers. Study overall: Ivuxolimab, an agonistic anti-OX40 (CD134) antibody, was given to patients. Three patients, one with hepatocellular carcinoma and two with cutaneous melanoma, responded partially.

General study points: Several nonresponders also turned out to have low normalized T-cell clonal expansion. Antigens targeted by the expanded peripheral T cells were not determined.

This table comes from immunoSEQ multiplex PCR, and its TCRdb copy is limited to in-frame clones, with some not included. The sample yields about 75,000 clones, roughly nine tenths seen once. The specimen was CD4+ or CD8+ T cells sorted from blood, collected in a trial of the OX40 agonist ivuxolimab. The J gene is TRBJ1-3, the V gene TRBV4-1; TRBD1 aligns across 9 bases. The clonotype originates from an adult with an advanced solid tumor such as melanoma, head and neck, liver or kidney cancer. As DNA, the CDR3 is TGCGCCAGCAGCCAAGTCGGGACAGGGCTCTCTGGAAACACCATATATTTT. Amino acid sequence: CASSQVGTGLSGNTIYF.